This T cell receptor beta chain was identified in a study of beta chain features in type 1 diabetes. Study-level background: Regarding age, gender and cell yields, patients proved similar to healthy donors.

Regarding the study as a whole: In every one of the four CD4+ subsets, TCRB CDR3s were moderately but significantly shorter in Type 1 diabetes patients.

This clone was counted only a few times. Its specificity is unknown. Investigators reverse transcribed all isolated RNA, so they sequenced expressed TCRB transcripts. Around 3.57 million reads was the average for naive, central memory and regulatory T cell samples. Some clones are missing from TCRdb's copy, which holds only in-frame ones; the method was immunoSEQ multiplex PCR. The table lists 120,000 to 150,000 clones, about 9.1% of them singletons. The receptor was derived from a woman between 40 and 55 years old in good health. Sequences were obtained from central memory CD4+ T cells from blood.

Here the CDR3 reads CASSQDLLAGSTDTQYF. The CDR3 DNA is TGCGCCAGCAGCCAAGATCTCCTAGCGGGGAGCACAGATACGCAGTATTTT. The V and J genes are TRBV4-1 and TRBJ2-3, with 9 bases fitting TRBD2. This CDR3 contains 17 residues. The V and J ends lost 0 bases and 0 bases, in that order; junction bases with no gene match: 4. In germline, CDR1 is MGHRA, CDR2 YSYEKL.